This T cell receptor (beta chain) was documented in a study of shared clonotypes between healthy human individuals. Naive CD8 cells lacked CD45RO, underwent positive selection for CCR7 and left out terminally differentiated effector memory CD45RA+ cells. Per the study methods: Quality scores were absent from the junction-only immunoSEQ sequences, so filtering differed. Generated by immunoSEQ multiplex PCR, the TCRdb table keeps only in-frame clones and is missing some. V and J calls and clone size are copied from that table; D and trimming were computed from the DNA. The sample lists about 590,000 clones, 95% to 96% occurring once. The CDR3 contains 15 residues. From germline, CDR1 is MRHNA and CDR2 SNTAGT. J gave up 2 bases and V 6 bases, and 6 bases lay outside the gene matches.

This receptor was taken from a woman aged 30 to 39 in good health. Sequencing was done on a sample of naive CD8+ T cells sorted from blood. The V call is TRBV6-4, the J call TRBJ2-1, with TRBD1 identical over 8 bases. CDR3 in DNA: TGTGCCAGCAGCCAAAGGACAGGGACCTACAATGAGCAGTTCTTC. This encodes CASSQRTGTYNEQFF.